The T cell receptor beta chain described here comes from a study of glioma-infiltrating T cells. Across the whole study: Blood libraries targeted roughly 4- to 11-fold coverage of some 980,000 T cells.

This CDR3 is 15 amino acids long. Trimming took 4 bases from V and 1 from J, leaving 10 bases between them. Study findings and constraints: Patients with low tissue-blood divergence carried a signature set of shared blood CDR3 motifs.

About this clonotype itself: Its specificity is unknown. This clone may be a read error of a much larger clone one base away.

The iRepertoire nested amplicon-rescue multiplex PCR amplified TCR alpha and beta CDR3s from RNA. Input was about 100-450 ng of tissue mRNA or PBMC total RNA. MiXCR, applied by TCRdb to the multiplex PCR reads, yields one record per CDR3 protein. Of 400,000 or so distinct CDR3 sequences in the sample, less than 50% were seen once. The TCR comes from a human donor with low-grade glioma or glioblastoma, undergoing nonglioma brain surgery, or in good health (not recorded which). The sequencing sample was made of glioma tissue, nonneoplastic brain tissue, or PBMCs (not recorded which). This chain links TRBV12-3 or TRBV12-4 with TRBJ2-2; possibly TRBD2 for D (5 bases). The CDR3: CASSWGAKNTGELFF. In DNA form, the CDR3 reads TGTGCCAGCAGTTGGGGAGCAAAGAACACCGGGGAGCTGTTTTTT.